This TCR beta chain is drawn from a study of T cell responses to AZD1222 COVID-19 vaccine (dated by TCRdb to about 2021). Notes on the research overall: TCR sequencing was performed for 230 to 250 trial participants, of whom some 200 were given two doses of AZD1222 and around 25 were given two doses of MenACWY control vaccine. Trial participants were enrolled into age subgroups of 18-55, 56-69 and 70-plus years, which contained around 150, 28 and 57 TCR-sequenced participants, respectively. What the study reported, not specific to this receptor: Participants were mostly white British and included more females than males, and it was suggested by the authors that clonal diversity may have been underestimated. Conclusions about previously exposed vaccinees are limited, since just a handful of AZD1222 recipients were seropositive for SARS-CoV-2 at baseline. Epitopes outside the regions mutated in the B.1.351 and B.1.1.7 variants were reportedly recognized by nearly half of the unique spike-specific TCRs. After two AZD1222 doses, both the breadth and the depth of spike-specific TCRs were significantly higher than at day 0 and than in MenACWY recipients. In the small 56-69-year group, the increase in depth fell short of significance, most likely because of low power. No day 14 peak-response samples were available, so repertoires were characterized only after the peak T cell response. CD4 TCRs associated with the vaccine covered the entire spike protein, and the dominant responses were in regions 160-218 and 743-854.

This clone appeared once. Its antigen has not been determined. Base qualities are not at hand, and no much larger clone is one base apart. What this sample's time point label stands for: about 28 days (+/-7) after the second vaccine dose. According to the study, the label for this sample's treatment or condition signals: meningococcal conjugate vaccine given as trial control. Samples from vaccinated people were obtained from the UK trials COV001 and COV002, which included a single-blind randomized controlled phase 2/3 trial of AZD1222 (ChAdOx1 nCoV-19) in healthy adults. For TCRbeta chain sequencing, PBMC samples were collected from trial participants at day 0 and at day 28 after the second dose. Deletion took 5 bases off V and 10 bases off J, with a span of 15 bases between the germline ends. The germline V gene gives CDR1 as MDHEN and CDR2 as SYDVKM. Including cysteine and phenylalanine, the CDR3 has 14 amino acids. Only the CDR3 region is kept as DNA, spanning 42 bases read in frame from base 1.

The CDR3 regions of human TCRbeta chains were analyzed by immunosequencing. The study's own analysis went as follows. Repertoire TCRs were matched against a reference library of SARS-CoV-2-specific TCRs generated with the MIRA antigen-specificity platform. Breadth meant the fraction of unique TCRs that were SARS-CoV-2-associated, whereas depth meant the fraction of total T cells that were SARS-CoV-2-associated. Using the MIRA data, each spike-specific TCR was mapped to the spike region that the TCR reacts to and placed in a CD4 or CD8 class. Log10-transformed breadth and depth values were compared by one-way ANOVA with Sidak's multiple comparisons tests. TCRdb took this table from immuneACCESS and kept in-frame rearrangements with V and J called. Such tables lack part of the clones; where checked against another copy, unresolved V genes explain under half of the gap, and the rest is unexplained. V, J and clone size reflect that table, while D and trimming were determined from the DNA. Recorded for this sample are about 47,000 clones; around 80% of them occurred a single time. The ten largest clones add up to roughly 22% of the sample.

The chain was built from TRBV28 and TRBJ1-6; there is no confident call for the D gene. This clonotype was obtained from an adult who received the MenACWY meningococcal vaccine as a control. Here the sequenced sample was peripheral blood, taken 28 days after the second dose of the MenACWY control vaccine. The CDR3 protein is CASSLGRSESPLHF. The nucleotide sequence is TGTGCCAGCAGTCTTGGGCGGTCGGAATCACCCCTCCACTTT.